There are a few counts of the clone carrying this T cell receptor beta chain. Original processing methods: Estimated nucleated cell counts came from reference gene primer amplification. The assay was immunoSEQ multiplex PCR, and TCRdb's table has in-frame clones only and misses some. The DNA was the basis for D and trimming; V, J and clone size are from that table. The table lists about 300,000 clones, approximately 88% of them singletons. This entry comes from a study of blood T cell repertoires in COVID-19. Study at large: Acute and convalescent COVID-19 specimens originated in the United States, Italy and Spain. The cDNA or gDNA used as material had been derived from T cells, B-cell-depleted T cells, or PBMCs.

This clonotype was obtained from a woman under 40 who had recovered from COVID-19. Specimen: peripheral blood.

CDR3 in DNA: TGTGCCAGCAGCTCGTTCGGGAACACCGGGGAGCTGTTTTTT. Its translation: CASSSFGNTGELFF. This chain uses TRBV5-4 with TRBJ2-2; D gene unclear. This CDR3 comprises 14 residues. Germline lookup yields CDR1 SGHNT and CDR2 YYREEE (reference sequence). V was cut by 3 bases and J by 1 base, with 7 bases left in between.